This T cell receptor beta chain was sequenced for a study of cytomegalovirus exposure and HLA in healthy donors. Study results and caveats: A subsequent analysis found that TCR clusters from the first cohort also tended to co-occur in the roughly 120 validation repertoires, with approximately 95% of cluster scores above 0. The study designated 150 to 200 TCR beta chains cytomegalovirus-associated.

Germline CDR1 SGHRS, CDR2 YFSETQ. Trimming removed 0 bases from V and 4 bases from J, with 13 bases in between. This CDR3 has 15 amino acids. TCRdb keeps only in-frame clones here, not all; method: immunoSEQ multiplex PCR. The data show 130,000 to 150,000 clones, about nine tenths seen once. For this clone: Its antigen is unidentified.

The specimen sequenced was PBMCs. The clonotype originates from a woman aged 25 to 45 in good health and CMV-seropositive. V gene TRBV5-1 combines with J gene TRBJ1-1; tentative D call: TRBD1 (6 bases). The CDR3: CASSLGAGAGTEAFF. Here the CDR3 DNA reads TGCGCCAGCAGCTTGGGTGCGGGGGCTGGCACTGAAGCTTTCTTT. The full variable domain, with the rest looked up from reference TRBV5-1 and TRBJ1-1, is KAGVTQTPRYLIKTRGQQVTLSCSPISGHRSVSWYQQTPGQGLQFLFEYFSETQRNKGNFPGRFSGRQFSNSRSEMNVSTLELGDSALYLCASSLGAGAGTEAFFGQGTRLTVV.